This T cell receptor (beta chain) derives from a study of CD4 and CD8 cells across lung adenocarcinoma regions. TCRdb passed the PCR reads through MiXCR, listing each CDR3 protein once. The table has more than 9,500 distinct CDR3 sequences, 40% to 50% seen once. Donors had localized lung adenocarcinoma, a non-small cell lung cancer. In germline, CDR1 is MNHNS, CDR2 SASEGT. The CDR3 has 16 amino acids. Sequenced input: CD8+ T cells from the margin of a lung tumor. This TCR was sampled from a female donor with lung adenocarcinoma. The CD4 and CD8 labels of this study may be unreliable. The chain recombines TRBV6-1 with TRBJ2-3; 9 bases fit TRBD2. The DNA matches TRBJ2-4 better at its end, which makes the J call doubtful. DNA of the CDR3: TGTGCCAGCAGGAACCCTAGCGGGGCGGCCACAGATACTCAGTACTTC. Amino acids: CASRNPSGAATDTQYF.